Here is one TCR beta chain with its context. Its target is unknown. With V trimmed by 8 bases and J by 10 bases, 8 bases remained unmatched. CDR3 length equals 13 residues. The germline gives CDR1 SGHRS, CDR2 YFSETQ. Primers for the PCR totalled 60 Vbeta and 13 Jbeta. The assay was immunoSEQ multiplex PCR, and TCRdb's table has in-frame clones only and misses some. This table has about 160,000 clones, around four fifths appearing once. The sample belongs to a study of cytomegalovirus exposure and HLA in healthy donors. Points from the study as a whole: It was taken for granted in presence/absence analyses that sequencing depth across donors was roughly uniform. Common viral pathogens seemed to be connected with several of the most significant clusters, according to a later analysis. Later genetic work tied a missense DCLRE1C variant to beta-chain V and J trimming. Accurate prediction of HLA-A and HLA-B alleles (for most subjects) was reportedly achieved from TCR beta sequences.

The clonotype was recovered from a woman between 50 and 59 years old in good health and CMV-seronegative. Sequences were obtained from PBMCs. This sequence joins TRBV5-1 and TRBJ2-1, with 11 bases lining up with TRBD2. This chain's CDR3 is CASVAGGSHEQFF. The CDR3 region has the DNA TGCGCCAGTGTAGCGGGGGGGAGCCACGAGCAGTTCTTC.